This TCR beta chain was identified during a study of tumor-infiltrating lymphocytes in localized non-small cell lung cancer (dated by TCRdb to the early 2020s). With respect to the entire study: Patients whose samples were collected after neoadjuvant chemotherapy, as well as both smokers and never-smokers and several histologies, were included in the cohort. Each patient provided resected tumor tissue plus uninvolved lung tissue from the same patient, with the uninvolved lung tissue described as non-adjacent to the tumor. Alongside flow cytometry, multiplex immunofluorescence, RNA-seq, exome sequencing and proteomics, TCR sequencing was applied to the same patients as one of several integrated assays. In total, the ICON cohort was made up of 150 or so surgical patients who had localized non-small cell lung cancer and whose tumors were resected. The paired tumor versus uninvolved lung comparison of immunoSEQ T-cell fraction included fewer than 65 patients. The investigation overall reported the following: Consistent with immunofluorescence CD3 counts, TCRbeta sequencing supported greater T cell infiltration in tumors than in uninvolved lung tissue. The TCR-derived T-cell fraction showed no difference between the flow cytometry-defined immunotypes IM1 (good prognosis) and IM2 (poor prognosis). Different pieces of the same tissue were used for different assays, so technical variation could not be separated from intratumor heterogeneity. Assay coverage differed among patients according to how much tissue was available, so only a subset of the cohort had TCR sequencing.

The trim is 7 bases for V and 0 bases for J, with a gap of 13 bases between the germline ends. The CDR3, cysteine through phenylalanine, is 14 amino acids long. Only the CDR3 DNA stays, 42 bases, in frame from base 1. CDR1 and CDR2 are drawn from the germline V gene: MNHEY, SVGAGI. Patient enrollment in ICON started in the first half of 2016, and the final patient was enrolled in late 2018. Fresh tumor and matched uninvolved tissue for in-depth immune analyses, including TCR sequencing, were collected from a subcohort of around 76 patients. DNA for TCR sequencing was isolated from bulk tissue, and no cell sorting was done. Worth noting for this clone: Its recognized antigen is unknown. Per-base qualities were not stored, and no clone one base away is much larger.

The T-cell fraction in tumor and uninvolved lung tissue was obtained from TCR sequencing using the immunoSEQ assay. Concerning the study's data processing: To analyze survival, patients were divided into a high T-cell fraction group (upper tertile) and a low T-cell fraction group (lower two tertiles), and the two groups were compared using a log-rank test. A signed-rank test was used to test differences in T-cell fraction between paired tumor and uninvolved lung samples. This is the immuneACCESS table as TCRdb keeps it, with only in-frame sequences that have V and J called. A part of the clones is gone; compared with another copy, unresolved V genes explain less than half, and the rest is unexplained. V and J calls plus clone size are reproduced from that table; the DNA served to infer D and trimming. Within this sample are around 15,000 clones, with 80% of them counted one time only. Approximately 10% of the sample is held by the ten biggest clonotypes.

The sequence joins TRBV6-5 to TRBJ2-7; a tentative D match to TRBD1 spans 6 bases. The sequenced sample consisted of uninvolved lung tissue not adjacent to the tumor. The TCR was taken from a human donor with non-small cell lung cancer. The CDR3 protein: CASNTRDNSYEQYF. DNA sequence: TGTGCCAGCAACACACGGGACAACTCCTACGAGCAGTACTTC.